This T cell receptor beta chain was found in a study of CXCR3-negative and CXCR3-positive naive CD8 T cells. As to this clonotype: Its antigen is unknown.

Study observations and caveats: Naive cells positive for CXCR3 carried more hydrophobic TRB CDR3s than CXCR3-negative ones.

Via 5' RACE with UMI labels, TRB cDNA libraries were prepared. No DNA is given; TCRdb re-called the 5' RACE reads and lists each CDR3 protein once. This sample's clone table lists some 150,000 distinct CDR3 sequences. The CDR3 runs 15 residues. The chain couples TRBV12-3 or TRBV12-4 to TRBJ2-7; as DNA is missing, the TRBD1 call by TCRdb cannot be tested. The sample was naive CXCR3+ CD8+ T cells from blood. Subset described: CD45RO-CCR7+CD27+CD95- naive CD8+ T cells expressing CXCR3 (TNR3+). This TCR was sampled from a human donor in good health. Some clones in this sample may be carry-over from other donors' samples. Here the CDR3 reads CASSPTGQGNYEQYF.